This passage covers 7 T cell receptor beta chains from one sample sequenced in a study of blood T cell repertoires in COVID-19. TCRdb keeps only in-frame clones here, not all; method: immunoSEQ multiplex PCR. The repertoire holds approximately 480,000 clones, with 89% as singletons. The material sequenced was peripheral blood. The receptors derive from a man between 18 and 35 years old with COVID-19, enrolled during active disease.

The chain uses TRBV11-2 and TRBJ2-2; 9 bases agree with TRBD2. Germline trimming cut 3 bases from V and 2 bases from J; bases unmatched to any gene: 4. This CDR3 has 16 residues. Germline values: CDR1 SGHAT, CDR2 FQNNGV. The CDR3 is CASSLGTSRNTGELFF. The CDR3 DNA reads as TGTGCCAGCAGCTTGGGGACTAGCAGAAACACCGGGGAGCTGTTTTTT.

CDR3 sequence: CASTDGRGRPYEQYF. DNA of the CDR3: TGTGCCAGCACCGATGGGCGGGGCCGCCCCTACGAGCAGTACTTC. The chain uses TRBV5-4 and TRBJ2-7, with a weak D call TRBD2 (6 bases). V lost 6 bases, J lost 2 bases, and 18 bases lay in between. The CDR3 runs to 15 residues. The germline V gene encodes CDR1 SGHNT and CDR2 YYREEE (reference sequence).

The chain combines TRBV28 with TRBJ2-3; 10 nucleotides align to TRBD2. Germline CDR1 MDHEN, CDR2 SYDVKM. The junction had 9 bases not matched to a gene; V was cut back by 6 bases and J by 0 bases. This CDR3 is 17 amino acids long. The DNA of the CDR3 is TGTGCCAGCAGCGCTGTTCTAGCGGGAGCTAGCACAGATACGCAGTATTTT. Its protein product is CASSAVLAGASTDTQYF. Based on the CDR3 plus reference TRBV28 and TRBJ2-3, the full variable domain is DVKVTQSSRYLVKRTGEKVFLECVQDMDHENMFWYRQDPGLGLRLIYFSYDVKMKEKGDIPEGYSVSREKKERFSLILESASTNQTSMYLCASSAVLAGASTDTQYFGPGTRLTVL.

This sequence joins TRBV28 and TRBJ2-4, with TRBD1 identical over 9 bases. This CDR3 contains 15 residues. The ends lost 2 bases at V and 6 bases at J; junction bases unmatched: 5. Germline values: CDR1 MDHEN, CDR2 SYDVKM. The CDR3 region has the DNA TGTGCCAGCAGTTTAAACAGGGGGCGTATAAACATTCAGTACTTC. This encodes CASSLNRGRINIQYF. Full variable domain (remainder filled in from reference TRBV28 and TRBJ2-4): DVKVTQSSRYLVKRTGEKVFLECVQDMDHENMFWYRQDPGLGLRLIYFSYDVKMKEKGDIPEGYSVSREKKERFSLILESASTNQTSMYLCASSLNRGRINIQYFGAGTRLSVL.

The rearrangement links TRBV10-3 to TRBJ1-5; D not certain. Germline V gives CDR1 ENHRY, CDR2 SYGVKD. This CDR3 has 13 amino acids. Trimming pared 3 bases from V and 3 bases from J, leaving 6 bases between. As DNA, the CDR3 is TGTGCCATCAGTGAATCGGTCAATCAGCCCCAGCATTTT. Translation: CAISESVNQPQHF.

The CDR3 coding sequence is TGTGCCAGCAGCCCATCCACTAGCGGGGTTTCCTCCTACGAGCAGTACTTC. This codes for CASSPSTSGVSSYEQYF. This sequence joins TRBV5-5 and TRBJ2-7, with TRBD2 matching over 10 bases. This CDR3 has 17 amino acids. Trimming took 4 bases from V and 0 from J; bases not matched to a gene: 10. Germline V gene data show CDR1 as SGHKS and CDR2 as YYEKEE (reference sequence).

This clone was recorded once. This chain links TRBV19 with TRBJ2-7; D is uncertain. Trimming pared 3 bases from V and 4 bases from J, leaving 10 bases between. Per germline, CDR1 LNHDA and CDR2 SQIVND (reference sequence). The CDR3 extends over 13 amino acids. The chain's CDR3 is CASSIMARYEQYF. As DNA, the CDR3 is TGTGCCAGTAGTATCATGGCGCGGTACGAGCAGTACTTC.